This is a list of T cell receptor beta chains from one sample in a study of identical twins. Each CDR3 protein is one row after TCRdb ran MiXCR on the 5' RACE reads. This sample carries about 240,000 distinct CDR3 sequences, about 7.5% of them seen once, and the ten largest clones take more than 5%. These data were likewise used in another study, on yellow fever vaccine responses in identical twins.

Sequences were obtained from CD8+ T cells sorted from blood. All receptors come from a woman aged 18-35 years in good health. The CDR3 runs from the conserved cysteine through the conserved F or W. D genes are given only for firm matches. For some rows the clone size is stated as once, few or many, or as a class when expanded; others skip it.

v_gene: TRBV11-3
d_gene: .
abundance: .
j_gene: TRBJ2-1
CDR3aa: CASSLQGPYVNGEQFF
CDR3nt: TGTGCCAGCAGCTTACAGGGACCGTATGTTAACGGGGAGCAGTTCTTC

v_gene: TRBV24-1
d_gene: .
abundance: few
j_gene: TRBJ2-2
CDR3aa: CATSDLLGTGELFF
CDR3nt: TGTGCCACCAGTGATTTGCTAGGTACCGGGGAGCTGTTTTTT

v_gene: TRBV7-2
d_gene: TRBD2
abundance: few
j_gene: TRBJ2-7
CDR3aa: CASSPRQAGGTYEQYF
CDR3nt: TGTGCCAGCAGCCCGAGACAAGCGGGAGGCACCTACGAGCAGTACTTC

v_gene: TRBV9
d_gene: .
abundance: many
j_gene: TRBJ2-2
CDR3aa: CASSGTSHTGELFF
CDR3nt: TGTGCCAGCAGCGGAACTAGCCACACCGGGGAGCTGTTTTTT

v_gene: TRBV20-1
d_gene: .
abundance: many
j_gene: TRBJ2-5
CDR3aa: CRDTQETQYF
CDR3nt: TGCAGGGACACCCAAGAGACCCAGTACTTC

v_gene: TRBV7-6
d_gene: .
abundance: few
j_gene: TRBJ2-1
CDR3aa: CASSLSPGDEQFF
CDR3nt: TGTGCCAGCAGCTTAAGTCCTGGGGATGAGCAGTTCTTC

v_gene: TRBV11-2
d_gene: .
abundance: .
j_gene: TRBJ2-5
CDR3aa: CASSLDRFHETQYF
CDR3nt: TGTGCCAGCAGCTTGGACCGTTTTCACGAGACCCAGTACTTC

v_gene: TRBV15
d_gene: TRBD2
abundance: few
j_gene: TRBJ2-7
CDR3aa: CATSRLLAGASEQYF
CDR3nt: TGTGCCACCAGCAGGTTACTAGCGGGAGCATCCGAGCAGTACTTC

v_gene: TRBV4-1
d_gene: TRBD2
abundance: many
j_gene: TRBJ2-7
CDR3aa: CASSQSGRVYEQYF
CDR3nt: TGCGCCAGCAGCCAAAGCGGGAGGGTCTACGAGCAGTACTTC

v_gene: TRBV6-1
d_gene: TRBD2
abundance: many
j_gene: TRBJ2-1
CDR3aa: CASSQGLADYNEQFF
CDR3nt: TGTGCCAGCAGTCAGGGACTAGCGGACTACAATGAGCAGTTCTTC

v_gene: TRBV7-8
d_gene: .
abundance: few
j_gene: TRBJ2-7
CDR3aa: CASSLVGGGNYEQYF
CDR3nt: TGTGCCAGCAGCTTAGTGGGAGGAGGAAACTACGAGCAGTACTTC

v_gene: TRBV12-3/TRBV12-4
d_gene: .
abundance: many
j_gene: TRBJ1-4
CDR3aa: CASTFDLREKLFF
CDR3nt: TGTGCCAGCACCTTTGACCTTAGGGAAAAACTGTTTTTT

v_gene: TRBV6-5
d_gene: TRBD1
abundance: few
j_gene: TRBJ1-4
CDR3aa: CASSFYAGGEEKLFF
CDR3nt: TGTGCCAGCAGTTTCTACGCAGGGGGTGAAGAAAAACTGTTTTTT

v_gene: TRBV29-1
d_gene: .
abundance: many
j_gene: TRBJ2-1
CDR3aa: CSVDRGYADEQFF
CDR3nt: TGCAGCGTTGACAGGGGTTATGCGGATGAGCAGTTCTTC

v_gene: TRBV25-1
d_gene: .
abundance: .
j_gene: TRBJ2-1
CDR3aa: CAAGRGDYNEQFF
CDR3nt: TGTGCCGCGGGGCGGGGTGACTACAATGAGCAGTTCTTC

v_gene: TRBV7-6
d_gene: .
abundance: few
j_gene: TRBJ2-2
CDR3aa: CASSLVDPGWDTGELFF
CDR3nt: TGTGCCAGCAGCTTAGTAGATCCAGGGTGGGACACCGGGGAGCTGTTTTTT

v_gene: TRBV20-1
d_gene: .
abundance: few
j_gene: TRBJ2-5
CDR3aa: CSASGGGETQYF
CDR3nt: TGCAGTGCTAGTGGGGGAGGAGAGACCCAGTACTTC

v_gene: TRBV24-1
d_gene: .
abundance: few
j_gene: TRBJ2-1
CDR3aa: CATSSGFYNEQFF
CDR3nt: TGTGCCACCAGTTCCGGGTTTTACAATGAGCAGTTCTTC

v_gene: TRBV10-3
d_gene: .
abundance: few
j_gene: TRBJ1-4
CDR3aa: CAISESRNDTWEEKLFF
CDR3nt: TGTGCCATCAGTGAGTCTAGAAATGACACTTGGGAGGAAAAACTGTTTTTT

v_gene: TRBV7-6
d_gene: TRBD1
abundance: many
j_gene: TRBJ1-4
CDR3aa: CASSARQGTNEKLFF
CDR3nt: TGTGCCAGCAGCGCAAGACAGGGAACTAATGAAAAACTGTTTTTT

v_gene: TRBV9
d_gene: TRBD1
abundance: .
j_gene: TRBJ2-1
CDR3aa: CASSVEGGTGGDEQIF
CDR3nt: TGTGCCAGCAGCGTAGAGGGTGGGACAGGGGGCGATGAGCAGATCTTC

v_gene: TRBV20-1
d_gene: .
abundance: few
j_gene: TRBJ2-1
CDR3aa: CSARRPLASSSYNEQFF
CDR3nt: TGCAGTGCTAGACGACCTCTAGCGTCAAGCTCCTACAATGAGCAGTTCTTC

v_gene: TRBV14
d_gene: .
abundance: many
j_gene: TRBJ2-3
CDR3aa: CASSQGSSRTDTQYF
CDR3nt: TGTGCCAGCAGCCAAGGAAGCTCCCGCACAGATACGCAGTATTTT

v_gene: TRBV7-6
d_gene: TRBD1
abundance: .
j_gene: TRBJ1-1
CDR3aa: CASSLGQGANGAFF
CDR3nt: TGTGCCAGCAGCCTCGGACAGGGGGCAAATGGAGCTTTCTTT

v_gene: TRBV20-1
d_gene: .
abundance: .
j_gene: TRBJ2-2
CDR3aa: CSARNMTTGELFF
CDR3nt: TGCAGTGCTAGGAACATGACCACCGGGGAGCTGTTTTTT

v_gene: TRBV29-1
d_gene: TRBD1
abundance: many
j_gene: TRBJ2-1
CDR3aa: CSVRDRGNEQFF
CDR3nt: TGCAGCGTACGAGACAGGGGCAATGAGCAGTTCTTC

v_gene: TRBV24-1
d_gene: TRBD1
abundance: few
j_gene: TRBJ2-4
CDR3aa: CATSSTGGGNIQYF
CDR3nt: TGTGCCACCTCTTCCACAGGGGGCGGAAACATTCAGTACTTC

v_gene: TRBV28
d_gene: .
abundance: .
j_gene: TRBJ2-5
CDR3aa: CASAYPGPGVQETQYF
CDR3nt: TGTGCCAGCGCCTACCCCGGGCCAGGGGTCCAAGAGACCCAGTACTTC

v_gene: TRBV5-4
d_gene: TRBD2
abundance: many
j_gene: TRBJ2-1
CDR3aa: CASSGLADNEQFF
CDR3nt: TGTGCCAGCAGCGGACTAGCGGACAATGAGCAGTTCTTC

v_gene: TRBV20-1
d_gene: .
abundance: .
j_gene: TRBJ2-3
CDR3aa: CSARDLTGAQRSDTQYF
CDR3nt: TGCAGTGCTAGAGATTTGACGGGCGCCCAACGCTCAGATACGCAGTATTTT

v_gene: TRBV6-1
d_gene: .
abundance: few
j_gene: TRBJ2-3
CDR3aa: CASSPQHSSTDTQYF
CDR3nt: TGTGCCAGCAGCCCCCAACACAGTAGCACAGATACGCAGTATTTT

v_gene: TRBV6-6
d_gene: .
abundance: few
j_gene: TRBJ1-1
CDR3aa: CASRGGNTEAFF
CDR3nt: TGTGCCAGCAGGGGTGGGAACACTGAAGCTTTCTTT

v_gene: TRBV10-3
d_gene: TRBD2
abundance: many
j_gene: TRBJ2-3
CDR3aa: CAIYHSGGLAGDTWGTDTQYF
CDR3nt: TGTGCCATCTATCACTCCGGTGGACTAGCGGGAGATACTTGGGGCACAGATACGCAGTATTTT

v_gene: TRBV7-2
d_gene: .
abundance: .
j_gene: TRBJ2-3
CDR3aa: CASGADTQYF
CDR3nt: TGTGCCAGCGGGGCGGATACGCAGTATTTT

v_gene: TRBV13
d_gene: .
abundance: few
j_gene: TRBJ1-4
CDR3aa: CASSLSGASNEKLFF
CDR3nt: TGTGCCAGCAGCTTATCAGGGGCATCTAATGAAAAACTGTTTTTT

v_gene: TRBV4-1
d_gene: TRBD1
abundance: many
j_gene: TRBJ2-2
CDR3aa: CASSVPDRDTGELFF
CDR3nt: TGCGCCAGCAGCGTACCGGACAGGGACACCGGGGAGCTGTTTTTT

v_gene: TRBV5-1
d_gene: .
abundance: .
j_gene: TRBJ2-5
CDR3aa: CASSLGLYQETQYF
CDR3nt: TGCGCCAGCAGCTTGGGACTGTACCAAGAGACCCAGTACTTC

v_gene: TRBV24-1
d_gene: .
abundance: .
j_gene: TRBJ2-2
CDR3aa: CATSDLGQGDTGELFF
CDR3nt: TGTGCCACCAGTGACCTTGGGCAGGGCGACACCGGGGAGCTGTTTTTT

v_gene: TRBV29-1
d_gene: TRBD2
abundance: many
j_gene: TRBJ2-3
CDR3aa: CSVGGTSGRRADTQYF
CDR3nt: TGCAGCGTTGGAGGGACTAGCGGGAGGAGGGCAGATACGCAGTATTTT

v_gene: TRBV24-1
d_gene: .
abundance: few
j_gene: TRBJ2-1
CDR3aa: CATSAFTHGHNEQFF
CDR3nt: TGTGCCACCAGTGCCTTTACGCATGGCCACAATGAGCAGTTCTTC

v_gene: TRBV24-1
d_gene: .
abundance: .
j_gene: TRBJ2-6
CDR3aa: CATMPGLPSGANVLTF
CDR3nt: TGTGCCACCATGCCGGGATTGCCCTCTGGGGCCAACGTCCTGACTTTC

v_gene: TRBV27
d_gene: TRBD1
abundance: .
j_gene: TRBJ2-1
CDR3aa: CASRGSWGQGYNEQFF
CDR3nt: TGTGCCAGCAGGGGGTCGTGGGGACAGGGTTACAATGAGCAGTTCTTC

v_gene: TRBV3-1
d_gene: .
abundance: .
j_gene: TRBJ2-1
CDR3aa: CASCQAPSSYNEQFF
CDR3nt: TGTGCCAGCTGCCAAGCCCCGAGCTCCTACAATGAGCAGTTCTTC

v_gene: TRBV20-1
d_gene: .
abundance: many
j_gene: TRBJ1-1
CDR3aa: CSAKDRLNTEAFF
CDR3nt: TGCAGTGCTAAGGACAGATTGAACACTGAAGCTTTCTTT

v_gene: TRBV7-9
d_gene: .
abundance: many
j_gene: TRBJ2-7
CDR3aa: CASSPGTYEQYF
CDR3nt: TGCGCCAGCAGCCCCGGCACCTACGAGCAGTACTTC

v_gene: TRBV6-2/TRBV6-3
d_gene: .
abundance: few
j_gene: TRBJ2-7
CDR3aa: CASRPPWDIYEQYF
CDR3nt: TGTGCCAGCAGGCCCCCTTGGGACATATACGAGCAGTACTTC

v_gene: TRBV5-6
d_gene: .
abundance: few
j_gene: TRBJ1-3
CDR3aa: CASSLSLLSGNTIYF
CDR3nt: TGTGCCAGCAGCTTAAGCCTGCTCTCTGGAAACACCATATATTTT

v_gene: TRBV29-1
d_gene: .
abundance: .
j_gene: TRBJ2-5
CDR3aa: CSVEGRLETQYF
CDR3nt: TGCAGCGTTGAAGGGAGGCTAGAGACCCAGTACTTC

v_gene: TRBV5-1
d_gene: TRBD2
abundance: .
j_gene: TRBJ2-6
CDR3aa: CASSQPGLAGGPDFSGANVLTF
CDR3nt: TGCGCCAGCAGCCAGCCGGGACTAGCGGGGGGGCCGGATTTCTCTGGGGCCAACGTCCTGACTTTC